What follows are 24 T cell receptor beta chains derived from one specimen sequenced in a study of T cells after yellow fever vaccination. MiXCR, run by TCRdb on the 5' RACE reads, gives a single entry per CDR3 protein. The table records 250,000 to 300,000 distinct CDR3 sequences, 7.5% to 9.5% of them present only once. Here the sequenced sample was CD4+ T cells sorted from PBMCs, taken 5 days after the yellow fever booster vaccination. All receptors derive from a man younger than 35 who received the YFV17D yellow fever vaccine.

This clonotype was counted ten times or more. This rearrangement joins TRBV7-2 to TRBJ2-3; 12 bases map to TRBD2. This CDR3 is built from 17 residues. The junction had 3 bases not matched to a gene; V was cut back by 1 base and J by 1 base. Germline assignment: CDR1 SGHTA and CDR2 FQGNSA. The CDR3 DNA follows: TGTGCCAGCAGCTTAGTAGCTAGCGGGGGGGGCACAGATACGCAGTATTTT. Its translation is CASSLVASGGGTDTQYF.

The chain couples TRBV29-1 to TRBJ2-3, with D possibly called TRBD1 or TRBD2 (5 bases each). V shed 6 bases and J shed 2 bases, with 18 bases lying between them. Looked up from germline, CDR1 is SQVTM and CDR2 is ANQGSEA. This CDR3 comprises 15 residues. For the CDR3, the DNA is TGCAGCGTCGCCCCGCCCGGGGCCTCCACAGATACGCAGTATTTT. Its protein is CSVAPPGASTDTQYF.

This clonotype was seen only a few times. V and J are TRBV9 and TRBJ2-2; 13 bases match TRBD2. V gave up 3 bases and J gave up 6 bases; unmatched junction bases: 5. CDR1 is SGDLS, CDR2 YYNGEE, per germline. The length of the CDR3 is 16 residues. The CDR3 loop is CASSGTSGGSAGELFF. The CDR3 DNA reads TGTGCCAGCAGCGGGACTAGCGGGGGTTCGGCCGGGGAGCTGTTTTTT.

This clonotype qualifies as medium-sized. J is TRBJ1-1 and V is TRBV7-9; D gene ambiguous. The CDR3 is made up of 12 amino acids. V was trimmed by 2 bases and J by 4 bases, leaving 5 bases between them. Germline V lookup: CDR1 SEHNR, CDR2 FQNEAQ (reference sequence). The CDR3 is CASSLQATEAFF. The DNA of the CDR3 is TGTGCCAGCAGCTTACAGGCCACTGAAGCTTTCTTT.

This clonotype has just a few counts. The chain couples TRBV6-2 or TRBV6-3 to TRBJ1-5; D remains unclear. Trimming pared 5 bases from V and 0 bases from J, leaving 11 bases between. Germline CDR1 is MNHEY and CDR2 is SVGEGT. The CDR3 runs 15 residues. CDR3: CASSQAWLSNQPQHF. CDR3 in DNA: TGTGCCAGCAGTCAGGCATGGCTTAGCAATCAGCCCCAGCATTTT.

The CDR3 is CAIVRGRLAGGSQQFF. The CDR3 coding sequence is TGTGCCATCGTAAGGGGACGACTAGCGGGGGGCTCCCAGCAGTTCTTC. The chain couples TRBV7-8 to TRBJ2-1, with 13 bases that match TRBD2. V was clipped by 10 bases and J by 11 bases; unmatched bases: 17. Germline V lookup: CDR1 SGHVS, CDR2 FQNEAQ. The CDR3 extends over 16 amino acids.

This chain uses TRBV7-3 with TRBJ1-6; D remains ambiguous. Trimming cost V 6 bases and J 10 bases, with 16 bases left between them. Germline-derived CDR1 and CDR2 are SGHTA and FQGTGA. The CDR3 totals 14 residues. The CDR3, as DNA: TGTGCCAGCAGTTTATCCAATCCAGGATCACCCCTCCACTTT. Protein product: CASSLSNPGSPLHF.

This clonotype was observed a few times. The chain carries TRBV20-1 and TRBJ1-1; D may be TRBD1 (5 bases). This CDR3 is built from 15 residues. The V gene lost 0 bases and the J gene lost 0 bases, with 11 bases spanning the gap. Germline CDR1 DFQATT, CDR2 SNEGSKA (reference sequence). CDR3 loop: CSAREAQGLNTEAFF. In DNA form, the CDR3 reads TGCAGTGCTAGAGAAGCCCAGGGACTGAACACTGAAGCTTTCTTT.

Many counts were recorded for this clonotype. The chain employs TRBV5-1 and TRBJ2-5, with D possibly TRBD2 on 5 matching bases. The ends were cut back, 9 bases at V and 1 base at J, with 13 bases in the middle. This CDR3 has 13 residues. Per the germline V gene, CDR1 is SGHRS and CDR2 is YFSETQ. The CDR3 nucleotides read TGCGCCAACGCACGGACTCCCCAAGAGACCCAGTACTTC. This gives the protein CANARTPQETQYF.

This clonotype was detected only a few times. The V gene is TRBV27, the J gene TRBJ2-7, with 8 bases aligning to TRBD2. CDR1 is MNHEY, CDR2 SMNVEV, per germline (reference sequence). This CDR3 spans 16 amino acids. Losses at the gene ends were 2 bases for V and 2 bases for J; bases not matched to a gene: 8. CDR3 loop: CASSLPSSGSTYEQYV. DNA of the CDR3: TGTGCCAGCAGTTTACCGTCTAGCGGGTCAACCTACGAGCAGTACGTC.

The V gene is TRBV5-6, the J gene TRBJ1-2; 7 bases agree with TRBD1. Trimming cost V 3 bases and J 8 bases; bases outside gene matches: 7. The CDR3 contains 13 residues. From germline, CDR1 is SGHDT and CDR2 YYEEEE. CDR3 coding DNA: TGTGCCAGCAGCTATGACAGGGCCCTCGGCTACACCTTC. It yields the protein CASSYDRALGYTF. Complete variable domain (other parts from reference TRBV5-6 and TRBJ1-2): DAGVTQSPTHLIKTRGQQVTLRCSPKSGHDTVSWYQQALGQGPQFIFQYYEEEERQRGNFPDRFSGHQFPNYSSELNVNALLLGDSALYLCASSYDRALGYTFGSGTRLTVV.

This clonotype was counted a few times. This chain connects TRBV6-5 to TRBJ1-6; D remains unclear. V lost 7 bases and J 0 bases, leaving 10 bases between the germline ends. The CDR3 is 15 residues long. Germline loops: CDR1 MNHEY, CDR2 SVGAGI. The CDR3 bases are TGTGCCAGCACCCAATGGAGCTCCTATAATTCACCCCTCCACTTT. Its translation is CASTQWSSYNSPLHF.

This sequence joins TRBV5-6 and TRBJ2-1; D not certain. With 4 bases removed from V and 7 bases from J, the gap between germline ends came to 12 bases. The length of the CDR3 is 13 residues. CDR1 and CDR2 from the germline V gene are SGHDT and YYEEEE. CDR3 bases: TGTGCCAGCAGCGGCGGTCCATTGAATGAGCAGTTCTTC. Translating gives CASSGGPLNEQFF.

The J gene is TRBJ2-1, the V gene TRBV5-1, with TRBD2 identical over 12 bases. This CDR3 has 16 amino acids. Germline-derived CDR1 and CDR2 are SGHRS and YFSETQ. V was clipped by 3 bases and J by 5 bases; unmatched bases: 6. The DNA of the CDR3 is TGCGCCAGCAGCTACTATCTAGCGGGGGGGCACAATGAGCAGTTCTTC. Translated: CASSYYLAGGHNEQFF. The variable domain in full, completed from reference TRBV5-1 and TRBJ2-1, reads KAGVTQTPRYLIKTRGQQVTLSCSPISGHRSVSWYQQTPGQGLQFLFEYFSETQRNKGNFPGRFSGRQFSNSRSEMNVSTLELGDSALYLCASSYYLAGGHNEQFFGPGTRLTVL.

This clonotype was seen only a few times. The CDR3 coding sequence is TGCGCCAGCAGCTTGCCGGGTATGAATGAGCAGTTCTTC. It is translated as CASSLPGMNEQFF. J is TRBJ2-1 and V is TRBV5-1, with D uncertain. This CDR3 has 13 residues. Trimming shortened V by 1 base and J by 7 bases, and 9 bases separated the two germline ends. In germline, CDR1 is SGHRS, CDR2 YFSETQ.

The table lists this clonotype with a count of one. The J gene is TRBJ2-3, the V gene TRBV12-3 or TRBV12-4, with a tentative D call TRBD1 (6 bases). V gave up 7 bases and J gave up 1 base, with 9 bases separating them. The CDR3 extends over 13 amino acids. CDR3 region: CASTRTGTDTQYF. The DNA of the CDR3 is TGTGCCAGCACTAGGACAGGCACAGATACGCAGTATTTT.

This clonotype was counted only a few times. The chain is built from TRBV19 and TRBJ2-2; TRBD2 agrees at 9 bases. Unmatched junction bases numbered 2, after V lost 3 bases and J lost 0 bases. Germline CDR1 LNHDA, CDR2 SQIVND (reference sequence). The CDR3 length is 16 residues. The CDR3: CASSMLAGTNTGELFF. In DNA, the CDR3 is TGTGCCAGTAGTATGCTAGCGGGGACGAACACCGGGGAGCTGTTTTTT.

This clonotype occurred many times. The J gene is TRBJ2-3, the V gene TRBV5-1; D possibly corresponds to TRBD2 (5 bases). CDR1 SGHRS and CDR2 YFSETQ come from the germline V gene. V was cut by 3 bases and J by 0 bases, with 5 bases left in between. The CDR3 has 13 amino acids. The CDR3: CASSWTSTDTQYF. DNA for the CDR3: TGCGCCAGCAGCTGGACTAGCACAGATACGCAGTATTTT.

The rearrangement joins TRBV6-5 to TRBJ1-1; TRBD1 might be the D (6 bases). CDR1 and CDR2 (germline): MNHEY, SVGAGI. This CDR3 region has 15 residues. V dropped 6 bases and J dropped 1 base, with 15 bases sitting between them. This CDR3 reads CASRINARGNTEAFF. The CDR3 nucleotides are TGTGCCAGCAGAATCAACGCCAGGGGGAACACTGAAGCTTTCTTT.

The chain links TRBV12-5 to TRBJ1-3, with unresolved D. CDR3 size: 14 residues. CDR1 LGHNT and CDR2 FRNRAP come from the germline V gene. V shed 1 base and J shed 2 bases, with 6 bases lying between them. CDR3 residues: CASGLDLAGNTIYF. The CDR3 DNA follows: TGTGCTAGTGGTTTGGACCTGGCTGGAAACACCATATATTTT.

CDR3 sequence: CASSLAMINEQFF. As DNA, the CDR3 is TGTGCCAGCAGCTTAGCTATGATCAATGAGCAGTTCTTC. This rearrangement joins TRBV7-8 to TRBJ2-1; unclear D gene. Germline-derived CDR1 and CDR2 are SGHVS and FQNEAQ. This CDR3 comprises 13 residues. Trimming pared 0 bases from V and 6 bases from J, leaving 6 bases between.

This clonotype was picked up a small number of times. This sequence joins TRBV12-3 or TRBV12-4 and TRBJ2-1; 8 bases map to TRBD2. The CDR3 is made up of 15 amino acids. V lost 4 bases to trimming and J lost 7 bases; unmatched junction nucleotides: 9. In nucleotides, the CDR3 is TGTGCCAGCAGTTCGCCCAGGACTAGCTGGAATGAGCAGTTCTTC. It codes for CASSSPRTSWNEQFF.

This clonotype was picked up a small number of times. The chain employs TRBV20-1 and TRBJ2-1; 8 nucleotides align to TRBD1. Germline values: CDR1 DFQATT, CDR2 SNEGSKA (reference sequence). V dropped 6 bases and J dropped 6; count of bases not matched to a gene: 7. The CDR3 contains 13 residues. CDR3 amino acids: CSAADRAPNEQFF. CDR3 nucleotide sequence: TGCAGTGCCGCGGACAGGGCCCCCAATGAGCAGTTCTTC.

This clonotype was detected ten times or more. This chain uses TRBV12-3 or TRBV12-4 with TRBJ2-4; D is possibly TRBD2 (5 bases). The CDR3 covers 14 residues. The V end was cut by 5 bases, the J end by 2 bases, with 10 bases between. DNA of the CDR3: TGTGCCAGCAGTCCCAGCGGATCCAAAAACATTCAGTACTTC. Encoded protein: CASSPSGSKNIQYF.